Listed below are T cell receptor beta chains from one sample, sequenced in a study of beta chain features in type 1 diabetes. Clones were sequenced by immunoSEQ multiplex PCR, and TCRdb holds only the in-frame ones, with some missing. The table records around 50,000 clones, roughly 40% of them present only once. Sequenced sample: stem cell memory CD4+ T cells from blood. Receptors originate from a young man with type 1 diabetes. Each CDR3 is given with its conserved first and last residue. The order of the fields is D gene, J gene, clone size, V gene, CDR3 DNA, CDR3 protein. D genes are given only for firm matches. Not all rows give a size; the values are once, few, many and, for expanded clones, a class.

d_gene: TRBD2; j_gene: TRBJ2-7; abundance: .; v_gene: TRBV7-2; CDR3nt: TGTGCCAGCAGCGCCTCTAGCGGGAGACCCTACGAGCAGTACTTC; CDR3aa: CASSASSGRPYEQYF
d_gene: TRBD1; j_gene: TRBJ2-7; abundance: once; v_gene: TRBV6-5; CDR3nt: TGTGCCAGCAGAGACAGGGTGGGGGAGCAGTACTTC; CDR3aa: CASRDRVGEQYF
d_gene: TRBD1; j_gene: TRBJ2-7; abundance: .; v_gene: TRBV9; CDR3nt: TGTGCCAGCAGCGGGGGACAGATCTCCTACGAGCAGTACTTC; CDR3aa: CASSGGQISYEQYF
d_gene: TRBD2; j_gene: TRBJ2-3; abundance: .; v_gene: TRBV27; CDR3nt: TGTGCCAGCAGCCCACTAGCGGGAGGGGTAGATACGCAGTATTTT; CDR3aa: CASSPLAGGVDTQYF
d_gene: TRBD1; j_gene: TRBJ1-2; abundance: once; v_gene: TRBV7-2; CDR3nt: TGTGCCAGCAGCTTAGTAATCGGACAGGCCTATGGCTACACCTTC; CDR3aa: CASSLVIGQAYGYTF
d_gene: .; j_gene: TRBJ1-3; abundance: once; v_gene: TRBV7-9; CDR3nt: TGTGCCAGCAGCTTAGGAGGGAGTGGAAACACCATATATTTT; CDR3aa: CASSLGGSGNTIYF
d_gene: .; j_gene: TRBJ2-7; abundance: .; v_gene: TRBV28; CDR3nt: TGTGCCAGCAGTTTATCCAGCGGCAGCTCCTACGAGCAGTACTTC; CDR3aa: CASSLSSGSSYEQYF
d_gene: TRBD1; j_gene: TRBJ1-1; abundance: .; v_gene: TRBV18; CDR3nt: TGTGCCAGCCGACAAAGCCTGGGGGACAGGGAAGCTTTCTTT; CDR3aa: CASRQSLGDREAFF
d_gene: .; j_gene: TRBJ1-2; abundance: .; v_gene: TRBV28; CDR3nt: TGTGCCACTGCATCGGGTGGCTACACCTTC; CDR3aa: CATASGGYTF
d_gene: .; j_gene: TRBJ1-3; abundance: few; v_gene: TRBV7-2; CDR3nt: TGTGCCAGCAGCGATTCCAGGGGCTCTGGAAACACCATATATTTT; CDR3aa: CASSDSRGSGNTIYF
d_gene: .; j_gene: TRBJ2-1; abundance: few; v_gene: TRBV18; CDR3nt: TGTGCCAGCTCACCACCGAGCACCTTCAATGAGCAGTTCTTC; CDR3aa: CASSPPSTFNEQFF
d_gene: TRBD2; j_gene: TRBJ2-7; abundance: .; v_gene: TRBV27; CDR3nt: TGTGCCAGCAGTTTACGACTAGCGGGAGTCGAGCAGTACTTC; CDR3aa: CASSLRLAGVEQYF
d_gene: .; j_gene: TRBJ2-5; abundance: few; v_gene: TRBV10-3; CDR3nt: TGTGCCATCAGTGAGTCGACAGGGAGGGAGACCCAGTACTTC; CDR3aa: CAISESTGRETQYF
d_gene: TRBD2; j_gene: TRBJ2-3; abundance: .; v_gene: TRBV7-2; CDR3nt: TGTGCCAGCAGCTTATATCGACTAGCGGACACAGATACGCAGTATTTT; CDR3aa: CASSLYRLADTDTQYF
d_gene: TRBD2; j_gene: TRBJ2-1; abundance: few; v_gene: TRBV11-1; CDR3nt: TGTGCCAGCAGCTTAGAGGTGGGAGGGTGGAATGAGCAGTTCTTC; CDR3aa: CASSLEVGGWNEQFF
d_gene: .; j_gene: TRBJ2-7; abundance: many; v_gene: TRBV30; CDR3nt: TGTGCCTGGAGTGTAGCCCGGGGACATTCCTACGAGCAGTACTTC; CDR3aa: CAWSVARGHSYEQYF
d_gene: .; j_gene: TRBJ1-2; abundance: .; v_gene: TRBV7-9; CDR3nt: TGTGCCAGCAGCTTAGCGGGAGGGACCAACTATGGCTACACCTTC; CDR3aa: CASSLAGGTNYGYTF
d_gene: TRBD1; j_gene: TRBJ1-1; abundance: .; v_gene: TRBV27; CDR3nt: TGTGCCAGCAGAAAAACTCCGGGACAGGGATTTGGGATGACTGAAGCTTTCTTT; CDR3aa: CASRKTPGQGFGMTEAFF
d_gene: TRBD1; j_gene: TRBJ1-5; abundance: .; v_gene: TRBV19; CDR3nt: TGTGCCAGTAGTTCGCTGGAGCCTTACAGGGGTGGGAATCAGCCCCAGCATTTT; CDR3aa: CASSSLEPYRGGNQPQHF
d_gene: TRBD2; j_gene: TRBJ2-1; abundance: few; v_gene: TRBV7-9; CDR3nt: TGTGCCAGCAGCCTTGGGACTAGCGGGAGTATAAATGAGCAGTTCTTC; CDR3aa: CASSLGTSGSINEQFF
d_gene: TRBD2; j_gene: TRBJ2-1; abundance: once; v_gene: TRBV18; CDR3nt: TGTGCCAGCTCACCTAGAGTCGGGACTAGCGGGTTCAATGAGCAGTTCTTC; CDR3aa: CASSPRVGTSGFNEQFF
d_gene: TRBD2; j_gene: TRBJ2-3; abundance: .; v_gene: TRBV2; CDR3nt: TGTGCCAGCCGCGGACTAGGGACAGATACGCAGTATTTT; CDR3aa: CASRGLGTDTQYF
d_gene: .; j_gene: TRBJ2-7; abundance: few; v_gene: TRBV18; CDR3nt: TGTGCCAGCTCACCACCGTCGAGCTACGAGCAGTACTTC; CDR3aa: CASSPPSSYEQYF
d_gene: .; j_gene: TRBJ2-1; abundance: .; v_gene: TRBV7-2; CDR3nt: TGTGCCAGCAGCCCCCTAGCGTACAATGAGCAGTTCTTC; CDR3aa: CASSPLAYNEQFF
d_gene: .; j_gene: TRBJ2-1; abundance: .; v_gene: TRBV5-1; CDR3nt: TGCGTCAGCAGCTTGGGGGCAGCCTCCTACAATGAGCAGTTCTTC; CDR3aa: CVSSLGAASYNEQFF
d_gene: .; j_gene: TRBJ2-7; abundance: .; v_gene: TRBV28; CDR3nt: TGTGCCAGCAGGAGCGGACAGCACTACGAGCAGTACTTC; CDR3aa: CASRSGQHYEQYF
d_gene: .; j_gene: TRBJ2-7; abundance: few; v_gene: TRBV2; CDR3nt: TGTGCCAGCATCATAGACAGGACCTACGAGCAGTACTTC; CDR3aa: CASIIDRTYEQYF
d_gene: TRBD1; j_gene: TRBJ1-2; abundance: once; v_gene: TRBV18; CDR3nt: TGTGCCAGCTCCCCACAGGGGGCGCATCATGGCTACACCTTC; CDR3aa: CASSPQGAHHGYTF
d_gene: .; j_gene: TRBJ2-7; abundance: once; v_gene: TRBV7-2; CDR3nt: TGTGCCAGCAGCTTAGGGGCAGGCTTATCCTACGAGCAGTACTTC; CDR3aa: CASSLGAGLSYEQYF
d_gene: TRBD1; j_gene: TRBJ2-6; abundance: .; v_gene: TRBV5-1; CDR3nt: TGCGCCAGCAGCTTTACAGGGGCTGGGGCCAACGTCCTGACTTTC; CDR3aa: CASSFTGAGANVLTF
d_gene: .; j_gene: TRBJ2-3; abundance: few; v_gene: TRBV7-6; CDR3nt: TGTGCCAGCAGCCCTTTAGCGGATACGCAGTATTTT; CDR3aa: CASSPLADTQYF
d_gene: .; j_gene: TRBJ2-4; abundance: few; v_gene: TRBV4-3; CDR3nt: TGCGCCAGCAGCCACCTGGGGGGTAACAAAAACATTCAGTACTTC; CDR3aa: CASSHLGGNKNIQYF
d_gene: TRBD2; j_gene: TRBJ2-3; abundance: .; v_gene: TRBV25-1; CDR3nt: TGTGCCAGCAGTCCGCGCATACCAGGACTAGGGACGCAGTATTTT; CDR3aa: CASSPRIPGLGTQYF
d_gene: TRBD2; j_gene: TRBJ2-2; abundance: .; v_gene: TRBV11-2; CDR3nt: TGTGCCAGCAGCTGGGGGACTAGCGGGACCGGGGAGCTGTTTTTT; CDR3aa: CASSWGTSGTGELFF
d_gene: TRBD1; j_gene: TRBJ1-1; abundance: once; v_gene: TRBV10-3; CDR3nt: TGTGCCATCAGGTTTGGACAGGAATCGTGGGCTTTCTTT; CDR3aa: CAIRFGQESWAFF
d_gene: .; j_gene: TRBJ2-3; abundance: .; v_gene: TRBV7-8; CDR3nt: TGTGCCAGCAGACAGGACACAGATACGCAGTATTTT; CDR3aa: CASRQDTDTQYF
d_gene: TRBD2; j_gene: TRBJ2-5; abundance: few; v_gene: TRBV5-4; CDR3nt: TGTGCCAGCAGCTTGGCTCCTAGCGGGAGGGAAGAGACCCAGTACTTC; CDR3aa: CASSLAPSGREETQYF
d_gene: .; j_gene: TRBJ2-1; abundance: few; v_gene: TRBV7-3; CDR3nt: TGTGCCAGCAGCTTATCGACTAGTAATGAGCAGTTCTTC; CDR3aa: CASSLSTSNEQFF
d_gene: .; j_gene: TRBJ2-5; abundance: .; v_gene: TRBV29-1; CDR3nt: TGCAGCGTTGTGGCTAGCAGCCAAGAGACCCAGTACTTC; CDR3aa: CSVVASSQETQYF
d_gene: .; j_gene: TRBJ2-5; abundance: .; v_gene: TRBV19; CDR3nt: TGTGCCAGTAGTAGCGGATTACAAGAGACCCAGTACTTC; CDR3aa: CASSSGLQETQYF
d_gene: .; j_gene: TRBJ2-7; abundance: .; v_gene: TRBV11-1; CDR3nt: TGTGCCAGCAGCGTACGAACAGGGAGCTCCTACGAGCAGTACTTC; CDR3aa: CASSVRTGSSYEQYF